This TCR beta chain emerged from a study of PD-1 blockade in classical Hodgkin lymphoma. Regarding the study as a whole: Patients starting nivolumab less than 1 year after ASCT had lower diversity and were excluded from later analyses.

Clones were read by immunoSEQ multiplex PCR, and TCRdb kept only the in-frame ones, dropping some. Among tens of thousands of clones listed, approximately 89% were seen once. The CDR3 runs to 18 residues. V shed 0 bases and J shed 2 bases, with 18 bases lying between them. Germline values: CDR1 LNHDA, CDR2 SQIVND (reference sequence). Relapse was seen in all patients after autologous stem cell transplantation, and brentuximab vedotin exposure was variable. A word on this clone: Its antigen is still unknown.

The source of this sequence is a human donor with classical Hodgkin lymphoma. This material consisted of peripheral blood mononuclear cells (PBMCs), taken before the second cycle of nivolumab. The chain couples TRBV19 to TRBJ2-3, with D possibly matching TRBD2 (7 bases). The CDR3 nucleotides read TGTGCCAGTAGTATAGACCACCGGAGGGGGACTAACACAGATACGCAGTATTTT. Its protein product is CASSIDHRRGTNTDTQYF.